This T cell receptor (beta chain) was profiled in a study of blood T cell repertoires in COVID-19. For the study at large: Specimens from acute and convalescent COVID-19 originated in the United States, Italy and Spain. PBMCs, B-cell-depleted T cells, or T cells were the source of the cDNA or gDNA that made up the material.

This table comes from immunoSEQ multiplex PCR, and its TCRdb copy is limited to in-frame clones, with some not included. The profile shows 250,000 or so clones, approximately 85% of them singletons. The CDR3 is 12 amino acids. Germline V lookup: CDR1 SNHLY, CDR2 FYNNEI. V was clipped by 4 bases and J by 6 bases, with 9 bases between them. A COVID-19 case was met by exposed participants within 2 weeks before study entry. The sequence came from a woman between 50 and 59 years old who had been exposed to COVID-19. The gene calls are TRBV2 and TRBJ1-2; possible D gene TRBD1, 5 bases. Sequenced material: PBMCs or T cells enriched from blood (not recorded which). The DNA of the CDR3 is TGTGCCAGCAGTGGACGGGGGGATGGCTACACCTTC. Residues: CASSGRGDGYTF.